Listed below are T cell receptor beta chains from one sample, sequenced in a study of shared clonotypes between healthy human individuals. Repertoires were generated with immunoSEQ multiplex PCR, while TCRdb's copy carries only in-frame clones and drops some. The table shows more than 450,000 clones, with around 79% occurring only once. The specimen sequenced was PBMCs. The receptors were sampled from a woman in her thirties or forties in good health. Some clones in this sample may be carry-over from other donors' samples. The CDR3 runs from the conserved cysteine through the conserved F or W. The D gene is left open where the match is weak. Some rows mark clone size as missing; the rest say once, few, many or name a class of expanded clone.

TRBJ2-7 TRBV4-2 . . CASSQEVRAYEQYF TGTGCCAGCAGCCAAGAAGTAAGGGCCTACGAGCAGTACTTC
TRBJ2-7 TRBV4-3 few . CASSQDNSYEQYF TGCGCCAGCAGCCAAGATAACTCCTACGAGCAGTACTTC
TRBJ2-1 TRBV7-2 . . CASSLASSSYNEQFF TGTGCCAGCAGCTTAGCGTCCAGCTCCTACAATGAGCAGTTCTTC
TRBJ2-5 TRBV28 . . CASTGFQETQYF TGTGCCAGCACGGGATTTCAAGAGACCCAGTACTTC
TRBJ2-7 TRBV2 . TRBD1 CASSIGGGEQYF TGTGCCAGCAGTATAGGGGGCGGGGAGCAGTACTTC
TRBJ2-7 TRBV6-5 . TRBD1 CASGSPGQREQYF TGTGCCAGCGGATCTCCGGGACAGCGCGAGCAGTACTTC
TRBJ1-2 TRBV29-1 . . CSVGGGNYGYTF TGCAGCGTTGGAGGAGGGAACTATGGCTACACCTTC
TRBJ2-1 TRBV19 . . CASSTPSNNEQFF TGTGCCAGTAGTACCCCCTCCAACAATGAGCAGTTCTTC
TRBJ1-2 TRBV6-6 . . CASSNTGGYTF TGTGCCAGCAGTAATACAGGGGGCTACACCTTC
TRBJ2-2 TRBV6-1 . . CASSTTLAQTGELFF TGTGCCAGCAGCACTACTCTAGCCCAGACCGGGGAGCTGTTTTTT
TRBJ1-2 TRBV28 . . CASDKGVGYTF TGTGCCAGCGACAAGGGGGTTGGCTACACCTTC
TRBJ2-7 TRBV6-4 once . CASSDERGNEQYF TGTGCCAGCAGTGACGAGAGGGGAAACGAGCAGTACTTC
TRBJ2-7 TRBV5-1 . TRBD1 CASSLPSPGTVNEQYF TGCGCCAGCAGCTTGCCCTCTCCCGGGACAGTTAACGAGCAGTACTTC
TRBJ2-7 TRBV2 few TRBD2 CASRRLAGVSYEQYF TGTGCCAGCAGGCGACTAGCGGGCGTCTCCTACGAGCAGTACTTC
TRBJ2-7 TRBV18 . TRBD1 CASSPLGTGGYEQYF TGTGCCAGCTCACCCCTCGGGACAGGGGGTTACGAGCAGTACTTC
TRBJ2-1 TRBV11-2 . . CASSLGGTSVF TGTGCCAGCAGCTTAGGGGGGACCTCGGTCTTC
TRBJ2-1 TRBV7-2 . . CASSPGAGLAKYNEQFF TGTGCCAGCAGCCCCGGGGCGGGGCTAGCGAAATACAATGAGCAGTTCTTC
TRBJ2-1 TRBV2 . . CASSPGTEPVEQFF TGTGCCAGCAGTCCCGGGACTGAGCCCGTTGAGCAGTTCTTC
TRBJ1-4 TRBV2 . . CASSADTTNEKLFF TGTGCCAGCAGTGCGGACACCACTAATGAAAAACTGTTTTTT
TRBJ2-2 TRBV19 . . CASGGGANTGELFF TGTGCCAGCGGTGGGGGCGCGAACACCGGGGAGCTGTTTTTT
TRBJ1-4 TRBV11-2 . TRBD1 CASSPRTGEREKLFF TGTGCCAGCAGCCCGCGGACAGGGGAACGGGAAAAACTGTTTTTT
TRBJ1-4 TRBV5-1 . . CASSSQSPYNEKLFF TGCGCCAGCAGCTCCCAGAGCCCTTATAATGAAAAACTGTTTTTT
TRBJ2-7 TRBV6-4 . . CASSFPGVHEQYF TGTGCCAGCAGCTTTCCAGGGGTCCACGAGCAGTACTTC
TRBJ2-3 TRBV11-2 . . CASNLDGLFTDTQYF TGTGCCAGCAACCTGGACGGCCTCTTCACAGATACGCAGTATTTT
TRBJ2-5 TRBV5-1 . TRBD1 CASSFLQGDQETQYF TGCGCCAGCAGCTTCCTCCAGGGGGACCAAGAGACCCAGTACTTC
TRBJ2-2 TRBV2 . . CASSKGRNGELFF TGTGCCAGCAGTAAGGGGAGAAACGGGGAGCTGTTTTTT
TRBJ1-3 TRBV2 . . CASSLHHSGAGNTIYF TGTGCCAGCAGTCTACATCATTCAGGGGCTGGAAACACCATATATTTT
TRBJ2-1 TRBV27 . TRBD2 CASSLLASGNNEQFF TGTGCCAGCAGTTTATTGGCTAGCGGGAACAATGAGCAGTTCTTC
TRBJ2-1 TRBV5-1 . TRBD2 CASSYRLAAGPYSYNEQFF TGCGCCAGCAGCTATCGACTAGCGGCAGGGCCCTACTCCTACAATGAGCAGTTCTTC
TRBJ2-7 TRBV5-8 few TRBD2 CASSPWGLAGDHEQYF TGTGCCAGCAGCCCCTGGGGACTAGCGGGAGACCACGAGCAGTACTTC
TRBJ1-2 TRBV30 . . CAWSGGLGYGYTF TGTGCCTGGAGTGGGGGACTGGGCTATGGCTACACCTTC
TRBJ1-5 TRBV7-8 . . CASRPLTAIGNQPQHF TGTGCCAGCAGACCTCTGACAGCGATCGGCAATCAGCCCCAGCATTTT
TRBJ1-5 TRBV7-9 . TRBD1 CASSDKGGYQPQHF TGTGCCAGCAGCGATAAAGGGGGCTATCAGCCCCAGCATTTT
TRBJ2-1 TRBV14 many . CASSLGRWEQFF TGTGCCAGCAGCCTGGGACGTTGGGAGCAGTTCTTC
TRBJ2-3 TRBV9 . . CASSVDGGNTQYF TGTGCCAGCAGCGTAGATGGCGGGAATACGCAGTATTTT
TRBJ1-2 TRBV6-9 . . CASSGGGGRGYTF TGTGCCAGCAGTGGGGGTGGGGGACGTGGCTACACCTTC
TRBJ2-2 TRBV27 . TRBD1 CASSVRGPNTGELFF TGTGCCAGCAGTGTCAGGGGGCCGAACACCGGGGAGCTGTTTTTT
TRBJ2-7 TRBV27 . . CASSLHRVRGDKGYEQYF TGTGCCAGCAGTCTACACAGGGTACGTGGCGACAAGGGCTACGAGCAGTACTTC
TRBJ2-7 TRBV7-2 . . CASSYAGAVYEQYF TGTGCCAGCAGCTACGCAGGGGCGGTCTACGAGCAGTACTTC
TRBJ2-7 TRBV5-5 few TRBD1 CASSLTGGPNTYEQYF TGTGCCAGCAGCCTGACAGGGGGCCCCAATACCTACGAGCAGTACTTC
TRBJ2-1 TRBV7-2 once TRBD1 CASSLAQGEYNEQFF TGTGCCAGCAGCTTAGCGCAGGGGGAATACAATGAGCAGTTCTTC
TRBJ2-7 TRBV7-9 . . CASSLDLYQYF TGTGCCAGCAGCTTAGATCTGTACCAGTACTTC